Here is one TCR beta chain with its context. The antigen is unknown. Other DNA sequences in the sample encode the same CDR3. The CDR3 runs to 16 residues. Per germline, CDR1 SEHNR and CDR2 FQNEAQ (reference sequence). V trimming: 1 base; J trimming: 2 bases; junction bases outside the gene matches: 4. Authors' methods: Filtering differed since immunoSEQ provided only junctions, with no quality scores. Generated by immunoSEQ multiplex PCR, the TCRdb table keeps only in-frame clones and is missing some. The V and J calls and clone size were taken over from that table, and D and trimming were inferred from the DNA. Of approximately 100,000 clones listed, under 70% are singletons. The sample originates from a study of shared clonotypes between healthy human individuals. Overall study results and limits: Naive subsets generally exceeded memory subsets in estimated richness.

Sample: memory CD8+ T cells sorted from blood. Subset reported: CD45RO+ cells pooled with CCR7-negative TemRA cells. The chain has TRBV7-9 and TRBJ2-3; 9 bases fit TRBD1. The clonotype originates from a woman in her twenties or thirties in good health. CDR3 region: CASSLVQGAYTDTQYF. The CDR3 DNA sequence: TGTGCCAGCAGCTTAGTACAGGGGGCGTACACAGATACGCAGTATTTT.